A selection of T cell receptor beta chains follows, all from one sample in a study of beta chain features in type 1 diabetes. Produced via immunoSEQ multiplex PCR; TCRdb's table is partial and in-frame only. Among roughly 150,000 clones listed, around 8.4% were seen once. The sequencing input was central memory CD4+ T cells from blood. These receptors originate from a woman aged 18-30 years with type 1 diabetes. Both conserved end residues are part of each CDR3. Fields, in order: V gene, clone size, J gene, D gene, CDR3 DNA, CDR3 protein. A D gene is named only where the DNA matches it firmly. A clone size is listed for some rows: how often the clone was seen (once, few, many), or a class if it is expanded.

V gene: TRBV5-1
clone size: NA
J gene: TRBJ1-1
D gene: TRBD1
CDR3 DNA: TGCGCCAGCAGCGCCACAGGGGCTAGGAACACTGAAGCTTTCTTT
CDR3 protein: CASSATGARNTEAFF

V gene: TRBV4-2
clone size: few
J gene: TRBJ2-7
D gene: TRBD1
CDR3 DNA: TGTGCCAGCAGCCAAGATCTGATCTTGTGGGGGACAGGAGCCTACGAGCAGTACTTC
CDR3 protein: CASSQDLILWGTGAYEQYF

V gene: TRBV7-6
clone size: NA
J gene: TRBJ1-6
D gene: NA
CDR3 DNA: TGTGCCAGCAGCTTAACTGAGGGTCGCCATAATTCACCCCTCCACTTT
CDR3 protein: CASSLTEGRHNSPLHF

V gene: TRBV19
clone size: few
J gene: TRBJ1-5
D gene: TRBD1
CDR3 DNA: TGTGCCAGTACCCAGACAGGGAGGAAAAATCAGCCCCAGCATTTT
CDR3 protein: CASTQTGRKNQPQHF

V gene: TRBV6-1
clone size: once
J gene: TRBJ2-7
D gene: NA
CDR3 DNA: TGTGCCAGCAGTGAACGACAGGTCCAGAAGTTGGAGCAGTACTTC
CDR3 protein: CASSERQVQKLEQYF

V gene: TRBV7-2
clone size: NA
J gene: TRBJ1-5
D gene: TRBD1
CDR3 DNA: TGTGCCAGCAGCTTTGGAGGGGGCCGCAATCAGCCCCAGCATTTT
CDR3 protein: CASSFGGGRNQPQHF

V gene: TRBV7-9
clone size: NA
J gene: TRBJ1-2
D gene: NA
CDR3 DNA: TGTGCCAGCAGCCGAGAAACGCATAGACAGGTTGGCTACACCTTC
CDR3 protein: CASSRETHRQVGYTF

V gene: TRBV2
clone size: NA
J gene: TRBJ2-2
D gene: TRBD1
CDR3 DNA: TGTGCCAGCACCAGGGAACAGGGGATTTTGATTCCCGGGGAGCTGTTTTTT
CDR3 protein: CASTREQGILIPGELFF

V gene: TRBV28
clone size: few
J gene: TRBJ1-1
D gene: NA
CDR3 DNA: TGTGCCAGCAGTGCCGCATCGGGACACCTTGAAGCTTTCTTT
CDR3 protein: CASSAASGHLEAFF

V gene: TRBV7-2
clone size: NA
J gene: TRBJ2-3
D gene: TRBD1
CDR3 DNA: TGTGCCAGCAGCTTAGAAGCGCCGACAGGGTTCACAGATACGCAGTATTTT
CDR3 protein: CASSLEAPTGFTDTQYF

V gene: TRBV11-2
clone size: NA
J gene: TRBJ2-5
D gene: TRBD1
CDR3 DNA: TGTGCCAGCAGCTTATCCGCAGGGGGTTGGGAGACCCAGTACTTC
CDR3 protein: CASSLSAGGWETQYF

V gene: TRBV23-1
clone size: few
J gene: TRBJ2-7
D gene: TRBD1
CDR3 DNA: TGCGCCAGGGACAGGGTAGACGAGCAGTACTTC
CDR3 protein: CARDRVDEQYF

V gene: TRBV10-3
clone size: NA
J gene: TRBJ2-2
D gene: TRBD2
CDR3 DNA: TGTGCCATCACCAGCGGGAGGGCGAACACCGGGGAGCTGTTTTTT
CDR3 protein: CAITSGRANTGELFF

V gene: TRBV6-5
clone size: few
J gene: TRBJ2-7
D gene: NA
CDR3 DNA: TGTGCCAGCAGTTACCCCAAGGGGTTGAATGTCTACGAGCAGTACTTC
CDR3 protein: CASSYPKGLNVYEQYF

V gene: TRBV18
clone size: few
J gene: TRBJ1-6
D gene: TRBD1
CDR3 DNA: TGTGCCAGCTCATCTGACAGGGGCTCACCCCTCCACTTT
CDR3 protein: CASSSDRGSPLHF

V gene: TRBV30
clone size: few
J gene: TRBJ1-5
D gene: TRBD1
CDR3 DNA: TGTGCCTGGAGTCTCAGGGGGAATCAGCCCCAGCATTTT
CDR3 protein: CAWSLRGNQPQHF

V gene: TRBV4-1
clone size: few
J gene: TRBJ2-1
D gene: TRBD2
CDR3 DNA: TGCGCCAGCAGCCAAGTCTCAGGGACTAGCCAAGAGGATGAGCAGTTCTTC
CDR3 protein: CASSQVSGTSQEDEQFF

V gene: TRBV7-2
clone size: NA
J gene: TRBJ1-1
D gene: NA
CDR3 DNA: TGTGCCAGCAGTTCCCCTATGGGGCAGACAGCTTTCTTT
CDR3 protein: CASSSPMGQTAFF

V gene: TRBV7-9
clone size: few
J gene: TRBJ2-4
D gene: NA
CDR3 DNA: TGCGCCAGCAGCCAAGAAGCTCTAGCCAAAAACATTCAGTACTTC
CDR3 protein: CASSQEALAKNIQYF

V gene: TRBV4-3
clone size: few
J gene: TRBJ2-1
D gene: NA
CDR3 DNA: TGCGCCAGCAGCCAAGAATTTCAGGGAGGCAGAGTGGAGCAGTTCTTC
CDR3 protein: CASSQEFQGGRVEQFF

V gene: TRBV7-9
clone size: few
J gene: TRBJ2-6
D gene: TRBD1
CDR3 DNA: TGCGCCAGCAGCCAAGGACAGGCTGGGGCCAACGTCCTGACTTTC
CDR3 protein: CASSQGQAGANVLTF

V gene: TRBV14
clone size: few
J gene: TRBJ2-1
D gene: NA
CDR3 DNA: TGTGCCAGCAGCCAAGATCGTCCGGGACTCCGAAGAGATGAGCAGTTCTTC
CDR3 protein: CASSQDRPGLRRDEQFF